The rows below give T cell receptor beta chains drawn from one sample of a study of spatial heterogeneity in lung cancer. In TCRdb, the 5' RACE reads were re-called with MiXCR into one record per CDR3 protein. Among over 10,000 distinct CDR3 sequences, roughly 13% were seen once, and the ten largest hold 2% to 3%. This sample comprised PBMCs, obtained at surgery. These receptors came from a female donor with early-stage non-small cell lung cancer. The CDR3 runs from the conserved cysteine through the conserved F or W. A D gene is named only where the DNA matches it firmly. Rows give clone size only sometimes, using once, few, many, or a class for an expanded clone.

V	J	size	D	DNA	CDR3
TRBV11-2	TRBJ2-1	many	TRBD2	TGTGCCAGCAGCTTTAGCGGGGGGAATGAGCAGTTCTTC	CASSFSGGNEQFF
TRBV14	TRBJ1-1	medium-sized	NA	TGTGCCAGCAGCCAATTGCGTCCAGGGTTTGAAGCTTTCTTT	CASSQLRPGFEAFF
TRBV6-5	TRBJ1-1	once	TRBD1	TGTGCCAGCAGTACAGGGGGGGCGCGAACCGCTGAAGCTTTCTTT	CASSTGGARTAEAFF
TRBV29-1	TRBJ2-7	few	NA	TGCAGCGTTGCCCTCAGTGGGGGCTCCTACGAGCAGTACTTC	CSVALSGGSYEQYF
TRBV7-2	TRBJ1-1	NA	TRBD1	TGTGCCAGCAGCTTTTCCCCCTCTCGGACAGGGAATGAAACTTTCTTT	CASSFSPSRTGNETFF
TRBV7-9	TRBJ2-7	many	NA	TGTGCCAGCAGCTTACGGGGTTACGAGCAGTACTTC	CASSLRGYEQYF
TRBV14	TRBJ2-5	NA	NA	TGTGCCAGCAGTCATCCGGCTCGGCGAGAGACCCAGTACTTC	CASSHPARRETQYF
TRBV6-5	TRBJ1-4	many	NA	TGTGCCAGCAGTTCTGGTGATTGGACTAATGAAAAACTGTTTTTT	CASSSGDWTNEKLFF
TRBV20-1	TRBJ2-5	medium-sized	TRBD2	TGCAGTGCCACACCCTTACTAGCGGGGGGCCAAGAGACCCAGTACTTC	CSATPLLAGGQETQYF
TRBV6-5	TRBJ2-2	many	NA	TGTGCCAGCAGTTACGAACCTCCGGGACTAGTCAGGGGGGCCGGGGAGCTGTTTTTT	CASSYEPPGLVRGAGELFF
TRBV6-5	TRBJ2-3	NA	NA	TGTGCCAGCAGTTACGGGCAGGGTATGGATACGCAGTATTTT	CASSYGQGMDTQYF
TRBV29-1	TRBJ2-7	few	NA	TGCAGCGTTGCTGGTGGGAGACTCTCCTACGAGCAGTACTTC	CSVAGGRLSYEQYF
TRBV10-3	TRBJ1-6	many	NA	TGTGCCATCAGTGAGGAGCCACCCAGCTCCTATAATTCACCCCTCCACTTT	CAISEEPPSSYNSPLHF
TRBV20-1	TRBJ1-2	many	NA	TGCAGTGCTCAGAGGGGTGATGGCTACACCTTC	CSAQRGDGYTF